A selection of T cell receptor beta chains follows, all from one sample in a study of blood T cell repertoires in COVID-19. Libraries were prepared by immunoSEQ multiplex PCR; TCRdb keeps only in-frame clonotypes and omits some of them. The sample lists 200,000 to 250,000 clones; more than 80% were seen once. Sequencing input: peripheral blood. These receptors were collected from a man younger than 45 with COVID-19, enrolled during active disease. Both conserved end residues are part of each CDR3. Fields, in order: V gene, clone size, D gene, J gene, CDR3 DNA, CDR3 protein. The D gene is left open where the match is weak. Rows give clone size only sometimes, using once, few, many, or a class for an expanded clone.

TRBV7-9,.,.,TRBJ1-2,TGTGCCAGCAGCTTATTGGGGCGTTCCGGATCTAATAACTATGGCTACACCTTC,CASSLLGRSGSNNYGYTF
TRBV5-4,.,TRBD1,TRBJ2-7,TGTGCCAGCAGCCCGGCGGACAGGGCCTACGAGCAGTACTTC,CASSPADRAYEQYF
TRBV7-2,.,.,TRBJ1-5,TGTGCCAGCAGCTTACTGGGCCCCCCTCAGCCCCAGCATTTT,CASSLLGPPQPQHF
TRBV18,.,TRBD2,TRBJ2-7,TGTGCCAGCTCACCGACTAGCGGTACGTACGAGCAGTACTTC,CASSPTSGTYEQYF
TRBV19,.,TRBD1,TRBJ2-7,TGTGCCAGTAGTATAAGTGAAGGACAGGGGGTTCACTCCTACGAGCAGTACTTC,CASSISEGQGVHSYEQYF
TRBV5-1,.,.,TRBJ1-1,TGCGCCAGCAGCTTGGGACAGATTAAGAACACTGAAGCTTTCTTT,CASSLGQIKNTEAFF
TRBV20-1,.,.,TRBJ1-1,TGCAGTGCTAGATTCGTCACTGAAGCTTTCTTT,CSARFVTEAFF
TRBV9,.,.,TRBJ1-3,TGTGCCAGCAGCGTCCCTCCTGGAAACACCATATATTTT,CASSVPPGNTIYF
TRBV15,.,.,TRBJ1-1,TGTGCCACCAGCAGAGGTGACAGCCACGAAGCTTTCTTT,CATSRGDSHEAFF
TRBV19,.,TRBD1,TRBJ1-5,TGTGCCAGTAGTATCAGGGGGACTCAGCCCCAGCATTTT,CASSIRGTQPQHF
TRBV18,.,.,TRBJ2-3,TGTGCCAGCTCTCCGACGGGGGCGGGGGGCACAGATACGCAGTATTTT,CASSPTGAGGTDTQYF
TRBV5-1,.,TRBD2,TRBJ2-1,TGCGCCAGCAGTCGGACTAGCGGGGGGGTTTACAATGAGCAGTTCTTC,CASSRTSGGVYNEQFF
TRBV2,.,.,TRBJ1-4,TGTGCCAGCCTCCCCGGGGCAACTAATGAAAAACTGTTTTTT,CASLPGATNEKLFF
TRBV18,.,.,TRBJ2-7,TGTGCCAGCTCACCGGGGCAGGGAGGATACGGCGAGCAGTACTTC,CASSPGQGGYGEQYF
TRBV15,.,TRBD1,TRBJ2-1,TGTGCCACCAGCAGAGCCGGACAGGGGGTCCTACATGAGCAGTTCTTC,CATSRAGQGVLHEQFF
TRBV28,.,TRBD1,TRBJ1-2,TGTGCCAGCAGTGAACCCGGACAGGGGACCCTTTTTAACTATGGCTACACCTTC,CASSEPGQGTLFNYGYTF
TRBV24-1,once,.,TRBJ2-1,TGTGCCACCAGTGATTCTAGGTATGAGCAGTTCTTC,CATSDSRYEQFF
TRBV9,.,.,TRBJ1-1,TGTGCCAGCAGCCCTCAGTTGAACACTGAAGCTTTCTTT,CASSPQLNTEAFF
TRBV7-9,once,TRBD1,TRBJ1-3,TGTGCCAGCGGACAGGGGGCCTCTGGAAACACCATATATTTT,CASGQGASGNTIYF
TRBV4-3,.,.,TRBJ1-3,TGCGCCAGCAGCCAAGTTTACCTGGCAGCTGGAAACACCATATATTTT,CASSQVYLAAGNTIYF
TRBV4-3,.,TRBD2,TRBJ2-2,TGCGCCAGCAGCCAGAGGCTCAGCGGGGGAGGGACCGGGGAGCTGTTTTTT,CASSQRLSGGGTGELFF
TRBV6-2/TRBV6-3,.,.,TRBJ2-7,TGTGCCAGCAGTTTGACTAACTCCTACGAGCAGTACTTC,CASSLTNSYEQYF
TRBV7-9,once,.,TRBJ1-2,TGTGCCAGCAGCTTCGAGTTCTCACCGGGCTACACCTTC,CASSFEFSPGYTF
TRBV19,.,TRBD2,TRBJ2-1,TGTGCCAGTAGTATCCGCCTAGCGGCCTACAATGAGCAGTTCTTC,CASSIRLAAYNEQFF
TRBV5-4,.,TRBD1,TRBJ1-1,TGTGCCAGCAGCCCTGGGACAGGGAAGATGAACACTGAAGCTTTCTTT,CASSPGTGKMNTEAFF
TRBV9,.,TRBD1,TRBJ1-2,TGTGCCAGCAGCGCGGCAGGGGGATATGGCTACACCTTC,CASSAAGGYGYTF
TRBV6-2/TRBV6-3,.,TRBD1,TRBJ2-1,TGTGCCAGCAGCCGCGAAGGACAGGGGAGAGAGCAGTTCTTC,CASSREGQGREQFF
TRBV6-2/TRBV6-3,.,TRBD1,TRBJ1-5,TGTGCCAGCAGTCCACAGGGGGTAAATAATCAGCCCCAGCATTTT,CASSPQGVNNQPQHF
TRBV5-8,.,.,TRBJ2-5,TGTGCCAGCAGCATTTGGACAGACCAAGAGACCCAGTACTTC,CASSIWTDQETQYF
TRBV5-1,.,.,TRBJ2-5,TGCGCCAGCAGCTTGGGACAGGCGGAGACCCAGTACTTC,CASSLGQAETQYF
TRBV27,.,.,TRBJ1-6,TGTGCCAGCAGTTTGGAGGGAGCTCTGATTAATTCACCCCTCCACTTT,CASSLEGALINSPLHF
TRBV19,.,TRBD1,TRBJ2-7,TGTGCCAGTACCCCCGGGACAGGGGACCCCTACGAGCAGTACTTC,CASTPGTGDPYEQYF
TRBV7-3,.,.,TRBJ2-5,TGTGCCAGCAGCTTACAAAGGCGGGAGACCCAGTACTTC,CASSLQRRETQYF
TRBV18,.,TRBD1,TRBJ1-1,TGTGCCAGCTCACCACGGACAGGGGAGTTCATGAACACTGAAGCTTTCTTT,CASSPRTGEFMNTEAFF
TRBV7-9,.,.,TRBJ1-1,TGTGCCAGCAGTCCAGGGGCAGGAGCTTTCTTT,CASSPGAGAFF
TRBV2,.,.,TRBJ1-1,TGTGCCAGCAGTGACCGGAGGAACACTGAAGCTTTCTTT,CASSDRRNTEAFF